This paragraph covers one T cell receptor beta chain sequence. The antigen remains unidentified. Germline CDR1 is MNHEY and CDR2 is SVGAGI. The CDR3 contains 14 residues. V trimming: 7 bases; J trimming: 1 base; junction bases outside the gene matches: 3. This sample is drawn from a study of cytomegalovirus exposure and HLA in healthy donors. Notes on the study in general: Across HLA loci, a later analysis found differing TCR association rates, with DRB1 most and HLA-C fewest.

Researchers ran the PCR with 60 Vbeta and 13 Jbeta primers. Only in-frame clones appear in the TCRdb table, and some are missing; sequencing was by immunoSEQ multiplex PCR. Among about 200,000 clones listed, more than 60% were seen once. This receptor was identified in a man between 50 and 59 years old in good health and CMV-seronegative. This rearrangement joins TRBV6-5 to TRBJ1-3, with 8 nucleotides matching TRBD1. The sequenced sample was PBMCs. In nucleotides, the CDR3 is TGTGCCAGCACCGACAGGGGTTCTGGAAACACCATATATTTT. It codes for CASTDRGSGNTIYF.